The clone carrying this T cell receptor (beta chain) counts as medium-sized. The antigen is not known. The data were taken from a study of early T cells in non-severe SARS-CoV-2 infection. Broader study findings: Matches to VDJdb favored anti-spike CD8 responses and missed private and CD4 specificities.

V shed 5 bases and J 11 bases; nucleotides not matched to a gene: 12. Germline V lookup: CDR1 DFQATT, CDR2 SNEGSKA (reference sequence). This CDR3 spans 14 amino acids. The library protocol tagged individual cDNA molecules with unique molecular identifiers. One entry per CDR3 protein results from TCRdb running MiXCR on the 5' RACE reads. The table has approximately 29,000 distinct CDR3 sequences, around 7% seen once; the top ten hold less than 3%. The sequence was collected from an adult who was a healthcare worker with PCR-confirmed SARS-CoV-2 infection or an uninfected control (not recorded which). Sample: whole blood. The gene calls are TRBV20-1 and TRBJ1-6, with 7 positions matching TRBD1. The CDR3 loop reads CSARPGQSLTPLHF. CDR3 nucleotides: TGCAGTGCTCGTCCGGGACAGTCACTGACACCCCTCCACTTT.